This T cell receptor beta chain was captured in a study of T cell responses to AZD1222 COVID-19 vaccine. Trimming pared 7 bases from V and 4 bases from J, leaving 12 bases between. Germline V CDR1 and CDR2: SQVTM, ANQGSEA. CDR3 length: 12 residues. The table came from immunoSEQ multiplex PCR; TCRdb's copy has only in-frame clones and leaves some out. The sample lists about 140,000 clones, more than 90% seen once, with roughly 5% in the top ten. The sequences come from peripheral blood, collected on day 0 of AZD1222 vaccination. The TCR sequence derives from an adult in good health. The chain combines TRBV29-1 with TRBJ2-3; D is ambiguous. The CDR3: CSGRLVSDTQYF. In DNA, the CDR3 is TGCAGCGGGCGTTTAGTCTCAGATACGCAGTATTTT.